This T cell receptor (beta chain) was found in a study of CD8 T cells in Susac syndrome. Overall study context: Sequenced Susac syndrome patients included over 5 with active disease and roughly 8 who were in remission.

Diagnostic criteria defined recently for definite or probable disease were met by the Susac syndrome patients. Findings and caveats of the study: The study recognized that its TCR sequencing and HLA analysis covered a relatively small number of individuals.

Points on this clonotype: Its specificity is unknown.

Random-hexamer reverse transcription was applied to roughly 0.5 to 1 ug RNA. One entry per CDR3 protein, called by TCRdb with MiXCR from the immunoSEQ multiplex PCR reads. The sample carries about 140,000 distinct CDR3 sequences, around 95% recorded once. From germline, CDR1 is SGHTA and CDR2 FQGTGA. The CDR3 has 16 amino acids. The V and J ends lost 0 bases and 2 bases, in that order; junction bases with no gene match: 4. The receptor was isolated from a human donor with Susac syndrome. J is TRBJ2-3 and V is TRBV7-3; 8 nucleotides align to TRBD2. The source material was CD8+ T cells from PBMCs. As DNA, the CDR3 is TGTGCCAGCAGCTTAACCCCTAGCGGGTACACAGATACGCAGTATTTT. It encodes CASSLTPSGYTDTQYF.